These 2 T cell receptor beta chains share one sample of origin, sequenced in a study of somatic mutations in cytotoxic T cells in rheumatoid arthritis (dated by TCRdb to about 2017). The library was obtained by the immunoSEQ multiplex PCR assay. The table comes from immuneACCESS by way of TCRdb, which keeps in-frame sequences with V and J called. Part of the clones is missing from these tables; in studies checked, under half for an unresolved V gene and the rest for unknown reasons. In all, the sample holds 16,000 or so clones, and roughly three quarters of those were seen once. Roughly a fifth of the sample belongs to the ten largest clones. Sample: CD8+ T cells sorted from blood. The receptors stem from an adult with rheumatoid arthritis.

Comments on this clone: Other DNA sequences in this sample translate to the same CDR3. The chain is built from TRBV28 and TRBJ2-5, with D hard to call. V lost 9 bases to trimming and J lost 1 base, with 9 bases between them. Germline V gives CDR1 MDHEN, CDR2 SYDVKM. The CDR3 loop spans 12 amino acids. The CDR3, as DNA: TGTGCCAGTAGCCCGGGCCAAGAGACCCAGTACTTC. As protein: CASSPGQETQYF.

V is TRBV9 and J is TRBJ2-2; 7 nucleotides match TRBD1. Germline V gives CDR1 SGDLS, CDR2 YYNGEE. V dropped 3 bases and J dropped 6; count of bases not matched to a gene: 11. The CDR3 loop spans 16 amino acids. In nucleotides, the CDR3 is TGTGCCAGCAGCGCAATTTCGACAGGGCGGGCCGGGGAGCTGTTTTTT. This codes for CASSAISTGRAGELFF.